A single sample is the source of the 20 T cell receptor beta chains below, sequenced in a study of vaccination effects on CD4 cells after COVID-19. Their antigens are not known. The assay was immunoSEQ multiplex PCR, and TCRdb's table has in-frame clones only and misses some. This table holds about 41,000 clones, approximately 80% found once. Prior to sequencing, the ViraFEST assay stimulated PBMC with viral peptide pools, which expanded the antigen-specific CD4+ T cells. Cells that had been cultured for about 10 days were the source of isolated CD4+ T cells. Nucleocapsid antibodies were negative in the vaccine recipients, who had never had SARS-CoV-2 infection. Sequencing used CD4+ T cells from PBMCs cultured with HCoV-NL63 spike peptides, obtained before COVID-19 vaccination. These receptor sequences come from a human donor who received a COVID-19 vaccine.

The rearrangement joins TRBV5-1 to TRBJ2-1; D is undetermined. CDR1 SGHRS and CDR2 YFSETQ come from the germline V gene. The CDR3 length is 14 residues. Between the trimmed V and J ends, which lost 5 bases and 1 base, there was a span of 10 bases. The CDR3 region has the DNA TGCGCCAGCAGGCCCCCTCCATCCTACAATGAGCAGTTCTTC. Amino acids: CASRPPPSYNEQFF.

V usage is TRBV21-1 and J usage is TRBJ1-5. TRBV21-1 has pseudogene status. The CDR3 runs 16 residues. The CDR3 DNA reads as TGTGCCAGCAGTCACAAGGGGGGCAGGCCTAATCAGCCCCAGCATTTT. Residues: CASSHKGGRPNQPQHF.

The chain is built from TRBV6-4 and TRBJ2-3; D unclear. The CDR3 runs 14 residues. Germline assignment: CDR1 MRHNA and CDR2 SNTAGT. The V and J ends lost 3 bases and 0 bases respectively, with 7 bases between them. CDR3 sequence: CASSETASTDTQYF. Written as DNA, the CDR3 is TGTGCCAGCAGTGAGACGGCTAGCACAGATACGCAGTATTTT.

V usage is TRBV29-1 and J usage is TRBJ2-7, with a weak D call TRBD2 (6 bases). The CDR3 has 11 residues. The V end lost 7 bases, the J end lost 7 bases, and 14 bases lay between the germline ends. Germline assignment: CDR1 SQVTM and CDR2 ANQGSEA. CDR3 in amino acids: CSGTTGEEQYV. In DNA, the CDR3 is TGCAGCGGAACCACGGGGGAGGAGCAGTACGTC.

The chain joins TRBV2 to TRBJ1-2; 7 bases are shared with TRBD1. The CDR3 is 12 residues long. CDR1 and CDR2 (germline): SNHLY, FYNNEI. Losses at the gene ends were 5 bases for V and 9 bases for J; bases not matched to a gene: 6. The CDR3 sequence is CASSYGTERYTF. The CDR3 DNA reads TGTGCCAGCAGTTACGGGACAGAGCGCTACACCTTC.

CDR3 DNA sequence: TGCGCCAGCAGCTTTGTCACAGATACGCAGTATTTT. Amino acids: CASSFVTDTQYF. The chain is built from TRBV5-1 and TRBJ2-3, with D uncertain. Germline loops: CDR1 SGHRS, CDR2 YFSETQ. The V end lost 2 bases, the J end lost 2 bases, and 3 bases lay between the germline ends. This CDR3 spans 12 amino acids.

This chain connects TRBV10-3 to TRBJ1-2; D call uncertain. Trimming left V 3 bases short and J 4 bases short, with 15 bases between. The CDR3 runs 15 residues. The germline CDR1 and CDR2 sequences are ENHRY and SYGVKD. This CDR3 is CAISDPGGSTYGYTF. The CDR3 bases are TGTGCCATCAGTGACCCCGGTGGCAGCACCTATGGCTACACCTTC.

V and J are TRBV6-5 and TRBJ1-2; D unclear. V lost 2 bases and J 4 bases, leaving 11 bases between the germline ends. This CDR3 is 14 amino acids long. Germline values: CDR1 MNHEY, CDR2 SVGAGI. The CDR3 loop reads CASSYGPPGYGYTF. In nucleotides, the CDR3 is TGTGCCAGCAGTTACGGACCGCCTGGCTATGGCTACACCTTC.

The chain is built from TRBV5-1 and TRBJ1-1; 8 nucleotides align to TRBD1. The ends lost 1 base at V and 3 bases at J; junction bases unmatched: 2. The CDR3 totals 14 residues. Germline CDR1 SGHRS, CDR2 YFSETQ. The CDR3 loop is CASSLTGGDTEAFF. Here the CDR3 DNA reads TGCGCCAGCAGCTTGACAGGGGGAGACACTGAAGCTTTCTTT.

The chain carries TRBV7-3 and TRBJ2-5; tentatively, D is TRBD1 (5 bases). V was clipped by 0 bases and J by 4 bases, with 9 bases between them. Germline V gives CDR1 SGHTA, CDR2 FQGTGA. There are 14 residues in the CDR3. CDR3 sequence: CASSLTQASETQYF. The DNA of the CDR3 is TGTGCCAGCAGCTTAACACAGGCCTCAGAGACCCAGTACTTC. Variable domain in full (rest from reference TRBV7-3 and TRBJ2-5): GAGVSQTPSNKVTEKGKYVELRCDPISGHTALYWYRQSLGQGPEFLIYFQGTGAADDSGLPNDRFFAVRPEGSVSTLKIQRTERGDSAVYLCASSLTQASETQYFGPGTRLLVL.

The CDR3 loop reads CASLRSQTGGSEQYV. The CDR3 nucleotides read TGTGCCAGCCTCCGCTCTCAGACAGGGGGCAGCGAGCAGTACGTC. V and J are TRBV6-5 and TRBJ2-7, with 10 bases aligning to TRBD1. CDR1 and CDR2 from the germline V gene are MNHEY and SVGAGI. The length of the CDR3 is 15 residues. J was trimmed by 6 bases and V by 8 bases; bases with no gene match: 13.

Only one count was recorded for this clone. The V call is TRBV18, the J call TRBJ1-1; no clear D gene. Germline-derived CDR1 and CDR2 are KGHSH and LQKENI. The germline V and J ends were trimmed by 3 bases and 4 bases, with 15 bases remaining between them. The CDR3 runs to 15 residues. The CDR3 sequence is CASSPRRVGGTEAFF. As DNA, the CDR3 is TGTGCCAGCTCACCGAGGCGGGTTGGCGGCACTGAAGCTTTCTTT.

The chain uses TRBV7-3 and TRBJ2-2; weak D call: TRBD2 (6 bases). CDR1 and CDR2 from the germline V gene are SGHTA and FQGTGA. Trimming took 2 bases from V and 0 from J, leaving 16 bases between them. The CDR3 covers 18 residues. The CDR3 sequence: CASSLGGGEAPNTGELFF. The CDR3 DNA is TGTGCCAGCAGCTTAGGTGGAGGGGAGGCCCCGAACACCGGGGAGCTGTTTTTT.

In its sample, this clone was seen a few times. The chain uses TRBV11-2 and TRBJ2-7, with a tentative D call TRBD2 (6 bases). The CDR3 covers 16 residues. The V gene's germline CDR1 is SGHAT and CDR2 FQNNGV. The germline V and J ends were trimmed by 1 base and 7 bases, with 20 bases remaining between them. CDR3 region: CASSLGVGAGREEQYV. CDR3 bases: TGTGCCAGCAGCTTAGGGGTCGGGGCAGGGCGGGAAGAGCAGTACGTC.

J is TRBJ1-6 and V is TRBV6-5, with D unresolved. Trimming removed 4 bases at V and 5 bases at J, with 3 bases between. In germline, CDR1 is MNHEY, CDR2 SVGAGI. The CDR3 loop spans 12 amino acids. The CDR3 DNA follows: TGTGCCAGCAGTTCCCATAATTCACCCCTCCACTTT. Translated, it gives CASSSHNSPLHF.

The CDR3 protein is CAPGPRTDTQYF. CDR3 nucleotide sequence: TGTGCCCCGGGACCCCGCACAGATACGCAGTATTTT. The chain combines TRBV6-5 with TRBJ2-3; D could derive from TRBD1 or TRBD2 (5 bases each). V shed 11 bases and J shed 1 base, with 10 bases lying between them. CDR3 length: 12 amino acids. Germline V lookup: CDR1 MNHEY, CDR2 SVGAGI.

This chain links TRBV9 with TRBJ2-5, with a weak D call TRBD2 (6 bases). V was clipped by 3 bases and J by 9 bases, with 18 bases between them. The germline CDR1 and CDR2 sequences are SGDLS and YYNGEE. The CDR3 runs to 14 residues. CDR3 coding DNA: TGTGCCAGCAGCGCGGGACTCCTGAGCATGCCCCAGTACTTC. Translating it yields CASSAGLLSMPQYF. Looking up the rest from reference TRBV9 and TRBJ2-5 gives the full variable domain: DSGVTQTPKHLITATGQRVTLRCSPRSGDLSVYWYQQSLDQGLQFLIQYYNGEERAKGNILERFSAQQFPDLHSELNLSSLELGDSALYFCASSAGLLSMPQYFGPGTRLLVL.

This clone was seen more than once but under ten times. The rearrangement uses TRBV7-9 and TRBJ1-5; the D gene is possibly TRBD1 (6 bases). The germline V gene has CDR1 SEHNR and CDR2 FQNEAQ (reference sequence). The CDR3 is 16 amino acids. V was clipped by 5 bases and J by 3 bases, with 17 bases between them. This CDR3 reads CASSLGQGFFNQPQHF. As DNA, the CDR3 is TGTGCCAGCAGCCTGGGACAAGGATTCTTCAATCAGCCCCAGCATTTT.

The rearrangement uses TRBV10-2 and TRBJ1-1, with unresolved D. The V gene's germline CDR1 is WSHSY and CDR2 SAAADI. The CDR3 runs to 13 residues. Trimming removed 4 bases at V and 4 bases at J, with 10 bases between. The chain's CDR3 is CASSVEVGTEAFF. In DNA form, the CDR3 reads TGCGCCAGCAGTGTTGAGGTTGGCACTGAAGCTTTCTTT.

Worth noting for this clone: This specimen includes other DNA sequences encoding the same CDR3. The CDR3 spells CASSHLSSRTVAAFNYGYTF. The CDR3 nucleotides are TGTGCCAGCAGCCACCTCTCCTCCAGGACCGTAGCTGCTTTTAACTATGGCTACACCTTC. The chain joins TRBV3-1 (or the pseudogene TRBV3-2) to TRBJ1-2; D not resolved. Per the germline V gene, CDR1 is LGHDT and CDR2 is YNNKEL (reference sequence). The CDR3 runs 20 residues. V lost 3 bases and J lost 1, with 27 bases in between.